This entry lists 5 T cell receptor beta chains sequenced from one sample in a study of fetal regulatory T cell absence and autoimmunity. The method was immunoSEQ multiplex PCR; TCRdb's version includes in-frame clones alone and lacks a portion of them. The table lists 85,000 to 100,000 clones, approximately 75% of them singletons. The sequenced sample was pancreas tissue. Receptors were obtained from a male donor with IPEX syndrome.

The gene calls are TRBV6-6 and TRBJ1-4, with D unresolved. From germline, CDR1 is MNHNY and CDR2 SVGAGI (reference sequence). The ends were cut back, 2 bases at V and 6 bases at J, with 10 bases in the middle. CDR3 length equals 14 residues. The CDR3 here is CASSYRVQDEKLFF. CDR3 DNA: TGTGCCAGCAGTTACAGGGTCCAGGATGAAAAACTGTTTTTT.

This clone was found a few times. V is TRBV4-1 and J is TRBJ2-7; tentatively, D is TRBD1 or TRBD2 (6 bases each). V lost 5 bases, J lost 5 bases, and 19 bases lay in between. The CDR3 length is 15 residues. From germline, CDR1 is MGHRA and CDR2 YSYEKL. The CDR3 nucleotides read TGCGCCAGCAGCATGAGGGGGGCTAGCGCCCACGAGCAGTACTTC. Its protein product is CASSMRGASAHEQYF.

V gene TRBV19 combines with J gene TRBJ2-7; tentatively, D is TRBD1 (6 bases). V lost 4 bases to trimming and J lost 2 bases, with 15 bases between them. Germline V lookup: CDR1 LNHDA, CDR2 SQIVND (reference sequence). This CDR3 contains 15 residues. The CDR3 here is CASSKRQARAYEQYF. The CDR3 region has the DNA TGTGCCAGTAGTAAACGACAGGCAAGGGCCTACGAGCAGTACTTC.

V and J are TRBV5-6 and TRBJ2-1; 11 bases map to TRBD2. V dropped 0 bases and J dropped 0; count of bases not matched to a gene: 2. The CDR3 totals 17 residues. Germline V CDR1 and CDR2: SGHDT, YYEEEE. Written as DNA, the CDR3 is TGTGCCAGCAGCTTGGTAACTAGCGGGAGCTCCTACAATGAGCAGTTCTTC. Its translation is CASSLVTSGSSYNEQFF.

The chain joins TRBV6-1 to TRBJ1-5; 9 nucleotides match TRBD1. The junction had 4 bases not matched to a gene; V was cut back by 7 bases and J by 6 bases. Germline V gene lookup returns CDR1 MNHNS and CDR2 SASEGT. There are 13 residues in the CDR3. The CDR3 spells CASKQGAGQPQHF. DNA of the CDR3: TGTGCCAGCAAACAGGGGGCCGGTCAGCCCCAGCATTTT.